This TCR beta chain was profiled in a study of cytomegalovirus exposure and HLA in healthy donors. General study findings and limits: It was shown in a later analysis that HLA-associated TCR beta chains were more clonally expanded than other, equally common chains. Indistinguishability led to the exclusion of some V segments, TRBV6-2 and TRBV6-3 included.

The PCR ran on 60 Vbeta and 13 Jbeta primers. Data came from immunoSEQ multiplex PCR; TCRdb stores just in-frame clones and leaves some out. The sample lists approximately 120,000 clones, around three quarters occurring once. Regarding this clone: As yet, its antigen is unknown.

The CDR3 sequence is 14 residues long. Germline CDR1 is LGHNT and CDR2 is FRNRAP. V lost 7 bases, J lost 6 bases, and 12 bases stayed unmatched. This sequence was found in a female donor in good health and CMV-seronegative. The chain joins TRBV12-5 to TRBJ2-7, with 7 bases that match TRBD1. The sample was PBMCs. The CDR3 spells CASDPGTAAREQYF. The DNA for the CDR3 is TGTGCTAGTGACCCAGGGACAGCCGCCCGCGAGCAGTACTTC.